This TCR beta chain was captured by sequencing in a study of blood T cell repertoires in COVID-19. Study-wide context: PBMCs, B-cell-depleted T cells, or T cells were the source of the cDNA or gDNA that made up the material.

V lost 3 bases, J lost 5 bases, and 16 bases lay in between. The CDR3 runs to 14 residues. The germline V gene encodes CDR1 GTSNPN and CDR2 SVGIG (reference sequence). Sequencing used immunoSEQ multiplex PCR; TCRdb keeps in-frame clones, though not all of them. The profile covers approximately 63,000 clones, with approximately 90% appearing a single time and 18% taken by the ten largest. The Seattle site enrolled patients during active infection and followed them longitudinally. Sequences were obtained from peripheral blood. The rearrangement uses TRBV30 and TRBJ1-1; a weak D match, TRBD1 (5 bases). The receptor was isolated from a woman in her sixties or seventies with COVID-19, enrolled during active disease. The CDR3 loop is CAWRIRRQFTEAFF. DNA for the CDR3: TGTGCCTGGAGAATCCGGAGACAGTTTACTGAAGCTTTCTTT.